The entry below gives a single T cell receptor beta chain sequence along with its context. The clone's antigen remains unknown. The input lacks base qualities; no much larger clone sits a single base away. Ficoll-Paque density gradient centrifugation was the method used to isolate PBMCs. The data belong to a study of T-cell memory formation after mild COVID-19 (dated by TCRdb to the early 2020s). About the study as a whole: TCR sequence clusters from the two donors were largely donor specific. T-cell clones expanding and contracting after mild COVID-19 in two donors were tracked by longitudinal TCRalpha and TCRbeta repertoire sequencing. The cohort comprised two young, previously healthy adult volunteers, one female and one male. The paper as a whole reports these results and caveats: Whether the second-wave clones peaking on day 37 were SARS-CoV-2 specific was not confirmed. Only a couple of mild cases were covered in the study, and larger cohorts including severe cases with pre-infection samples were considered necessary. Contracting CD4+ clones appeared mostly in the CM and EM memory subsets, whereas CD8+ clones were enriched in EMRA. Clones that contracted from day 15 to 85 showed balanced CD4/CD8 phenotypes, whereas a second wave of clones that expanded from day 15 to 37 leaned towards CD4+. Some responding clones were found in pre-infection memory, which suggests that pre-existing cross-reactive memory T cells took part in the SARS-CoV-2 response.

The junction shows trimming of 6 bases on V and 6 bases on J, plus 14 bases between the germline ends. Via the germline V gene, CDR1 is SGHTA and CDR2 FQGNSA. The CDR3 runs 14 residues from the cysteine to the phenylalanine. Kept here is only the CDR3 DNA, which spans 42 bases and is read in frame from base 1. Sequencing instrument: Illumina NovaSeq 6000. Using 5'RACE with constant-segment primers, TCRalpha and TCRbeta cDNA libraries were constructed, with sample barcodes and unique molecular identifiers added in the process. RNA was extracted from every sample with Trizol reagent. Libraries were amplified in two PCR steps, with a second sample barcode and Illumina TruSeq adapters added in the second step. Sequencing of the libraries was done on an Illumina NovaSeq, producing 2 x 150 bp paired-end reads. Concerning the study's data processing: The reads were demultiplexed and collapsed into UMI-guided consensus sequences using migec v1.2.7. Using mixcr v2.1.11, UMI consensuses were aligned to TRA and TRB V and J templates and then assembled into clonotypes. Expanded or contracted clonotypes were those called significant by both edgeR and NoisET, with noise models trained on biological replicates. For edgeR calls, the thresholds were a false discovery rate-adjusted p below 0.01 and a log2 fold-change of 1. As an exploratory analysis of dynamics, max-normalized trajectories of the 1000 most abundant clonotypes were examined with PCA combined with hierarchical clustering. Separately sequenced CD4+ and CD8+ repertoires were used to assign the CD4 or CD8 phenotype of responding clones. TCRdb trimmed the raw reads at Q25, called clones with MiXCR and kept productive beta chains. Each entry merges the rows of one CDR3 protein and shows their most common DNA and genes. V and J calls and clone size were set by TCRdb, not the authors. For this sample there are some 310,000 distinct CDR3 sequences; under 25% appear just once. The ten largest clones represent roughly 21% of the sample.

The rearrangement combines TRBV7-2 with TRBJ1-4; TRBD1 could be the D gene, as 5 bases match. Sequenced sample: PBMCs or a T cell subset sorted from them (not recorded which). The TCR originated in a man younger than 35 who had mild COVID-19 (a few samples of this study predate the infection). The sample titles of this study are shuffled in the database, so cell type and time point are left out; the donor was told from shared clones. The nucleotide sequence is TGTGCCAGCAGACCAGACAGCGTCCATGAAAAACTGTTTTTT. Its protein product is CASRPDSVHEKLFF. Reference TRBV7-2 and TRBJ1-4 proteins supply the regions before and after the CDR3; the full variable domain is: GAGVSQSPSNKVTEKGKDVELRCDPISGHTALYWYRQSLGQGLEFLIYFQGNSAPDKSGLPSDRFSAERTGGSVSTLTIQRTQQEDSAVYLCASRPDSVHEKLFFGSGTQLSVL.